The rows below give T cell receptor beta chains drawn from one sample of a study of low-dose radiotherapy and immunotherapy resistance in tumors. TCRdb re-called the reads through MiXCR, storing one row per CDR3 protein. In the table there are about 50,000 distinct CDR3 sequences, about 10% of which are singletons. The sequences come from PBMCs, collected before treatment. These receptors all come from a female donor with ovarian cancer. Each CDR3 is given with its conserved first and last residue. A D gene is named only where the DNA matches it firmly. Expanded clones are given a class, and other clones once, few, many or no size at all.

J | size | D | V | DNA | CDR3
TRBJ2-2 | many | TRBD1 | TRBV19 | TGTGCCAGTAGTGTTGACAGGGGCACCGGGGAGCTGTTTTTT | CASSVDRGTGELFF
TRBJ2-6 | many | NA | TRBV20-1 | TGCAGTGCTAGAGACAACTCTGGGGCCAACGTCCTGACTTTC | CSARDNSGANVLTF
TRBJ2-7 | NA | NA | TRBV13 | TGTGCCAGCAGCCGAGGGGGGGCGGAATCCTACGAGCAGTACTTC | CASSRGGAESYEQYF
TRBJ2-1 | many | NA | TRBV11-2 | TGTGCCAGCAGCCCAGGGACAGAGCAGTTCTTC | CASSPGTEQFF
TRBJ2-1 | many | NA | TRBV28 | TGTGCCAGCCTACCTTCGAGCTCCTACAATGAGCAGTTCTTC | CASLPSSSYNEQFF
TRBJ2-2 | many | TRBD1 | TRBV5-4 | TGTGCCAGCAGCTCCGGACAGGGAGGATACACCGGGGAGCTGTTTTTT | CASSSGQGGYTGELFF
TRBJ2-2 | many | TRBD1 | TRBV10-3 | TGTGCCATCCGCAGACAGGGCTCCACCGGGGAGCTGTTTTTT | CAIRRQGSTGELFF
TRBJ2-6 | many | TRBD1 | TRBV19 | TGTGCCAGTAGTACGGGGACAGGGCCCGGGGCCAACGTCCTGACTTTC | CASSTGTGPGANVLTF
TRBJ2-5 | few | TRBD1 | TRBV24-1 | TGTGCCACCAGTGATGCACAGGGGAGTAAAGAGACCCAGTACTTC | CATSDAQGSKETQYF
TRBJ2-5 | many | TRBD1 | TRBV19 | TGTGCCAGTCAAGACAGGGGGCGTCTTCCAGAGACCCAGTACTTC | CASQDRGRLPETQYF
TRBJ1-1 | many | NA | TRBV20-1 | TGCAGTGCTGACCAAGTGGGGGGTGAAGCTTTCTTT | CSADQVGGEAFF
TRBJ1-2 | many | NA | TRBV29-1 | TGCAGCGTTGGGCTCCAGAATGGCTACACCTTC | CSVGLQNGYTF
TRBJ2-1 | few | TRBD2 | TRBV23-1 | TGCGCCAGCAGTCAAAGGACTAGCGGGTACAATGAGCAGTTCTTC | CASSQRTSGYNEQFF
TRBJ2-5 | medium-sized | TRBD1 | TRBV5-4 | TGTGCCAGCAGCTCGGGAGACAGGGGGCTGCGAGAGACCCAGTACTTC | CASSSGDRGLRETQYF
TRBJ2-2 | many | TRBD1 | TRBV7-2 | TGTGCCAGCAGCCCTCGACAGGGGGCTGGGACCGGGGAGCTGTTTTTT | CASSPRQGAGTGELFF
TRBJ2-1 | many | TRBD2 | TRBV6-2/TRBV6-3 | TGTGCCAGCAGTCTACGACGACTAGCGGGAGTAATTCAGTACAATGAGCAGTTCTTC | CASSLRRLAGVIQYNEQFF
TRBJ2-3 | many | NA | TRBV5-1 | TGCGCCAGCAGCCCGGGACTGCACACAGATACGCAGTATTTT | CASSPGLHTDTQYF
TRBJ2-7 | many | TRBD2 | TRBV18 | TGTGCCAGCTCACCTTCTCAGGGGATAGCGGGAGGCTACGAGCAGTACTTC | CASSPSQGIAGGYEQYF
TRBJ2-2 | many | TRBD1 | TRBV2 | TGTGCCAGCAGAGACAGGGGGCCGGGCGGGGAGCTGTTTTTT | CASRDRGPGGELFF
TRBJ2-3 | many | NA | TRBV9 | TGTGCCAGCAGCGTAGTGGGGGTGAGCACAGATACGCAGTATTTT | CASSVVGVSTDTQYF
TRBJ1-2 | many | NA | TRBV2 | TGTGCCAGCAGTGACGACTTCTATGGCTACACCTTC | CASSDDFYGYTF
TRBJ1-1 | many | NA | TRBV25-1 | TGTGCCAGCAGTGGGACTGGGGTGAACACTGAAGCTTTCTTT | CASSGTGVNTEAFF
TRBJ2-7 | once | TRBD2 | TRBV5-1 | TGCGCCAGCAGCTTGGTCCGGGGGGTCTACGAGCAGTACTTC | CASSLVRGVYEQYF
TRBJ1-5 | few | TRBD1 | TRBV5-4 | TGTGCCAGCAGCCCTACAGGGGGTCAGCCCCAGCATTTT | CASSPTGGQPQHF
TRBJ2-7 | many | NA | TRBV5-1 | TGCGCCAGCAGCTTTACGGCCGTTTCCGACGAGCAGTACTTC | CASSFTAVSDEQYF
TRBJ2-7 | many | NA | TRBV28 | TGTGCCAGCAGTTTGGGGCAGGCCATCTACGAGCAGTACTTC | CASSLGQAIYEQYF
TRBJ2-1 | many | NA | TRBV5-5 | TGTGCCAGCAGCTTGCTTGGGGGAGTAAATGAGCAGTTCTTC | CASSLLGGVNEQFF
TRBJ2-7 | many | NA | TRBV7-3 | TGTGCCAGCCCGGGACCATTCTACGAGCAGTACTTC | CASPGPFYEQYF
TRBJ2-3 | few | TRBD2 | TRBV2 | TGTGCCACCACTGAGACTAGCGGGGGGAAGACAGATACGCAGTATTTT | CATTETSGGKTDTQYF
TRBJ2-3 | many | NA | TRBV10-1 | TGCGCCAGCAGTGAGTCTGTGGCGTCAGGGGCTACGCAGTATTTT | CASSESVASGATQYF
TRBJ1-1 | many | NA | TRBV29-1 | TGCAGCGTTGAAAAAGGGGGGAAGAACACTGAAGCTTTCTTT | CSVEKGGKNTEAFF
TRBJ1-2 | few | NA | TRBV5-1 | TGCGCCCGAATGGCTGGCTACACCTTC | CARMAGYTF
TRBJ1-5 | NA | NA | TRBV7-8 | TGTGCCAGCAGCCAAAACCAGGGGCAACAGCCCCAGCATTTT | CASSQNQGQQPQHF
TRBJ2-7 | many | NA | TRBV5-1 | TGCGCCAGCAGCTCGGGCCCTGGGGAGGTCTACGAGCAGTACTTC | CASSSGPGEVYEQYF
TRBJ2-7 | many | NA | TRBV19 | TGTGCCAGTCGAGTGACAGGAAGCTCCTACGAGCAGTACTTC | CASRVTGSSYEQYF
TRBJ1-1 | once | NA | TRBV29-1 | TGCAGCGTTGGGCGGGGGGGGAACACTGAAGCTTTCTTT | CSVGRGGNTEAFF